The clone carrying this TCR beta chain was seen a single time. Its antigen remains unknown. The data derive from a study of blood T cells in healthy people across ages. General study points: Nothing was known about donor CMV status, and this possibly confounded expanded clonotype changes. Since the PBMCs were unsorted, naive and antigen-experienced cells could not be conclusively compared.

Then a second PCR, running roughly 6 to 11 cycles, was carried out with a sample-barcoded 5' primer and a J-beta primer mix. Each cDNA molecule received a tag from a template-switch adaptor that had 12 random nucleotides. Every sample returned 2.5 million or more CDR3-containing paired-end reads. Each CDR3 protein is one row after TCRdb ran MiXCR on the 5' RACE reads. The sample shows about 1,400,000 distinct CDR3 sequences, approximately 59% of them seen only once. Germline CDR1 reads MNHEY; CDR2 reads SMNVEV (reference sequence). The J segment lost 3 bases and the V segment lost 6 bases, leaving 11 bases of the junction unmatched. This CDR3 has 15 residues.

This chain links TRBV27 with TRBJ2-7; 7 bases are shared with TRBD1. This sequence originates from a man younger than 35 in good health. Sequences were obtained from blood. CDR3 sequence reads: CASSRQHRGHYEQYF. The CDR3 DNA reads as TGTGCCAGCAGCCGTCAACACAGGGGCCACTACGAGCAGTACTTC.